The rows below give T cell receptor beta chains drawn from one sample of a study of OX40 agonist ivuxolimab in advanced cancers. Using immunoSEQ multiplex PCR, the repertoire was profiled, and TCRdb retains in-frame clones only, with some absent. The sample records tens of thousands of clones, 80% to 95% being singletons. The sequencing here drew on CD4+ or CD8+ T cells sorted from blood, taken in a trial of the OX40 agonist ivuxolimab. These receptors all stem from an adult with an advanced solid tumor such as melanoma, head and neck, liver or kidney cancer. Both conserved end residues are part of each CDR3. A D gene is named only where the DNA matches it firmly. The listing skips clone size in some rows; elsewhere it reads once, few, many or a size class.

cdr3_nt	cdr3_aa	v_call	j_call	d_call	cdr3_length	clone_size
TGTGCCAGCAGTTACTCTGGGACTAGCAGTCACAATGAGCAGTTCTTC	CASSYSGTSSHNEQFF	TRBV6-5	TRBJ2-1	TRBD2	16	NA
TGTGCCACCCAAAAAGGGTCCAGGCCCTCCTCGAAATCGGATACGCAGTATTTT	CATQKGSRPSSKSDTQYF	TRBV28	TRBJ2-3	NA	18	NA
TGTGCCAGCAGTTTAGGGTGGGATGACAGCTCCTACGAGCAGTACTTC	CASSLGWDDSSYEQYF	TRBV28	TRBJ2-7	NA	16	NA
TGCGCCAGCAGCCAAGACAGGGTTTGGAACGAGCAGTACTTC	CASSQDRVWNEQYF	TRBV4-1	TRBJ2-7	NA	14	NA
TGCGCCAGCAGCCAAGCGGGAGCCTCGTCGGGCTACACCTTC	CASSQAGASSGYTF	TRBV4-1	TRBJ1-2	NA	14	once
TGCAGCGTTGAGGAGGTTATGGGTACGCAGTATTTT	CSVEEVMGTQYF	TRBV29-1	TRBJ2-3	NA	12	NA
TGTGCCTGGAGTGAGGTTGTAGCTATCGCCTACAATGAGCAGTTCTTC	CAWSEVVAIAYNEQFF	TRBV30	TRBJ2-1	NA	16	NA
TGCACCAGCAGCCAAGTTTCCCTAGCGGAGGTCACAGATACGCAGTATTTT	CTSSQVSLAEVTDTQYF	TRBV1	TRBJ2-3	NA	17	NA
TGTGCCAGCAGTCACGGGACAGGGGACACTGAAGCTTTCTTT	CASSHGTGDTEAFF	TRBV7-6	TRBJ1-1	TRBD1	14	NA
TGTGCCAGCAGCAAGGCGGACTACAATGAGCAGTTCTTC	CASSKADYNEQFF	TRBV27	TRBJ2-1	NA	13	once
TGTGCCAGCAGCTTCGGACGGAATGAAAAACTGTTTTTT	CASSFGRNEKLFF	TRBV5-6	TRBJ1-4	NA	13	NA
TGTGCCAGCAGCGTAGGAACACCATCCTACGAGCAGTACTTC	CASSVGTPSYEQYF	TRBV9	TRBJ2-7	NA	14	NA
TGTGCCAGCAGTACCTCCGGGGGGGGTAACAATGAGCAGTTCTTC	CASSTSGGGNNEQFF	TRBV9	TRBJ2-1	TRBD2	15	once
TGTGCCAGCAGCACCTCTAGTGGGAGGGCCCAAGAGACCCAGTACTTC	CASSTSSGRAQETQYF	TRBV7-6	TRBJ2-5	TRBD2	16	NA
TGCGCCAGCAGCCCAAGTCACGGTGAGCAGTTCTTC	CASSPSHGEQFF	TRBV4-3	TRBJ2-1	NA	12	NA
TGCGCCAGCAGCCAACGACAGGGGCAAAGGGATGGCTACACCTTC	CASSQRQGQRDGYTF	TRBV4-3	TRBJ1-2	TRBD1	15	NA
TGTGCCAGCAGTGAAGTACGGGGAACTTTTACAGATACGCAGTATTTT	CASSEVRGTFTDTQYF	TRBV6-1	TRBJ2-3	NA	16	NA
TGTGCCAGCAGCCGGGCCCCCTCCCCCGAGCCCCAGCATTTT	CASSRAPSPEPQHF	TRBV28	TRBJ1-5	NA	14	NA
TGTGCCAGCAGTTACTCGGGGGCCCAAGAGACCCAGTACTTC	CASSYSGAQETQYF	TRBV6-5	TRBJ2-5	NA	14	NA
TGTGCCAGCAGTGAAGTCGGTGTTCTGATAACCGAAGAGACCCAGTACTTC	CASSEVGVLITEETQYF	TRBV6-1	TRBJ2-5	NA	17	NA
TGCAGCGTTGATGGGGGTTTCGACGGGACCTCCTACGAGCAGTACTTC	CSVDGGFDGTSYEQYF	TRBV29-1	TRBJ2-7	NA	16	few
TGTGCCACCAGCAGAGAGGTCCGAACCGGGGAGCTGTTTTTT	CATSREVRTGELFF	TRBV15	TRBJ2-2	NA	14	once
TGTGCCAGCAGTTACCGGACATCAGGCACAGATACGCAGTATTTT	CASSYRTSGTDTQYF	TRBV6-5	TRBJ2-3	NA	15	NA
TGTGCCAGCAGTCTCTCGGGGGGAGGGTCCTACGAGCAGTACTTC	CASSLSGGGSYEQYF	TRBV27	TRBJ2-7	TRBD2	15	NA
TGTGCCAGCAGCGTAGGGCCTAGGAGCTCCTACGAGCAGTACTTC	CASSVGPRSSYEQYF	TRBV9	TRBJ2-7	NA	15	NA
TGTGCCAGCAGCCCATCTAGCGGGAGCCCCTACAATGAGCAGTTCTTC	CASSPSSGSPYNEQFF	TRBV11-2	TRBJ2-1	TRBD2	16	NA
TGTGCCAGCAGTTTCGGCTTTAGGCAGGGAGGCTACGAGCAGTACTTC	CASSFGFRQGGYEQYF	TRBV28	TRBJ2-7	NA	16	NA
TGTGCCAGCAGCTTATTGACGGATGGCTACACCTTC	CASSLLTDGYTF	TRBV5-4	TRBJ1-2	NA	12	NA
TGTGCCAGCAGGGACGGCCCCCTGAGGCAGCCCCAGCATTTT	CASRDGPLRQPQHF	TRBV2	TRBJ1-5	NA	14	NA
TGTGCCAGCAGCTTAGGGATGTGGGGACTACCCTCGTACCAAGAGACCCAGTACTTC	CASSLGMWGLPSYQETQYF	TRBV5-4	TRBJ2-5	TRBD2	19	NA
TGTGCCAGCAGCGCCTCACTAGGCTCCTACGAGCAGTACTTC	CASSASLGSYEQYF	TRBV9	TRBJ2-7	NA	14	NA
TGTGCCAGCAGCCAAGGTCAACCAGGACGCCACGAGCAGTACTTC	CASSQGQPGRHEQYF	TRBV7-9	TRBJ2-7	NA	15	NA
TGCGCCAGCAGCTCCTACGGACAGGGGACTAGCTCCTACAATGAGCAGTTCTTC	CASSSYGQGTSSYNEQFF	TRBV5-1	TRBJ2-1	NA	18	NA
TGTGCCAGCAGTGAATGGGGGGATCCTAATGAAAAACTGTTTTTT	CASSEWGDPNEKLFF	TRBV25-1	TRBJ1-4	NA	15	NA
TGTGCCAGCAGCGCACCGGGACTAGCGGGGAATGAGCAGTTCTTC	CASSAPGLAGNEQFF	TRBV9	TRBJ2-1	TRBD2	15	NA
TGTGCCAGCAGCCCCCGCGGCGGCTACACCTTC	CASSPRGGYTF	TRBV6-6	TRBJ1-2	NA	11	NA
TGTGCCAGCAGTAAAGGCCAGGCGACTGGCTACACCTTC	CASSKGQATGYTF	TRBV2	TRBJ1-2	NA	13	NA
TGTGCCAGCAGCTTAATTGGCCCGCCGCCCCACAATGAGCAGTTCTTC	CASSLIGPPPHNEQFF	TRBV7-3	TRBJ2-1	NA	16	NA
TGTGCCATCAGCGGACTAGCGGGAGTTAATGAGCAGTTCTTC	CAISGLAGVNEQFF	TRBV10-3	TRBJ2-1	TRBD2	14	once
TGTGCCAGCAGCATCGCCGGGGCGGGTTTCAATGAGCAGTTCTTC	CASSIAGAGFNEQFF	TRBV11-2	TRBJ2-1	NA	15	NA
TGTGCCAGCAGCCCCCAAGGGGAGACCCAGTACTTC	CASSPQGETQYF	TRBV9	TRBJ2-5	NA	12	NA
TGTGCCAGCAGCTCCGGACAGGAGCAGTTCTTC	CASSSGQEQFF	TRBV7-9	TRBJ2-1	NA	11	NA
TGTGCCAGCAGCGGAATGACTAGCGGGAAGGGAGATACGCAGTATTTT	CASSGMTSGKGDTQYF	TRBV9	TRBJ2-3	TRBD2	16	NA
TGTGCCAGCAGCTCCCGGGGGTCCTTCCTCCTCTACAATGAGCAGTTCTTC	CASSSRGSFLLYNEQFF	TRBV5-4	TRBJ2-1	NA	17	NA
TGTGCCATCAGGGGACTAGCGGGGGACAATGAGCAGTTCTTC	CAIRGLAGDNEQFF	TRBV10-3	TRBJ2-1	TRBD2	14	NA
TGTGCCAGTGGGGGCGTCCTCGGAGGGGATTCTAATGAAAAACTGTTTTTT	CASGGVLGGDSNEKLFF	TRBV19	TRBJ1-4	NA	17	NA
TGCAGCGTTGAACTCGACGGATACAATCAGCCCCAGCATTTT	CSVELDGYNQPQHF	TRBV29-1	TRBJ1-5	NA	14	NA
TGCAGCGTCGGGGGCAATGAGCAGTTCTTC	CSVGGNEQFF	TRBV29-1	TRBJ2-1	NA	10	NA
TGTGCCAGTACCGAGCGGGACACAGATACGCAGTATTTT	CASTERDTDTQYF	TRBV19	TRBJ2-3	TRBD2	13	NA
TGTGCCAGCAGCGTTGGGGGCTGGACTGAAGCTTTCTTT	CASSVGGWTEAFF	TRBV9	TRBJ1-1	NA	13	few